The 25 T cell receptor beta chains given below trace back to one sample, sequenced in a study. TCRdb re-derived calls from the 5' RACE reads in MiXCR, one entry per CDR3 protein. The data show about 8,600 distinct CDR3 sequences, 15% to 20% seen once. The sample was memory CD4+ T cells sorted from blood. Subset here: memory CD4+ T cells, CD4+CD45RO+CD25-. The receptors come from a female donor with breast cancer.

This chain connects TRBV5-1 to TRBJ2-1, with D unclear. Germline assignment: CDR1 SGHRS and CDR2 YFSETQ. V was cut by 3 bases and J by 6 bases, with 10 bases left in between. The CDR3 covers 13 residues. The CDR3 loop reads CASSSATANEQFF. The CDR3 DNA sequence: TGCGCCAGCAGCTCGGCCACCGCCAATGAGCAGTTCTTC.

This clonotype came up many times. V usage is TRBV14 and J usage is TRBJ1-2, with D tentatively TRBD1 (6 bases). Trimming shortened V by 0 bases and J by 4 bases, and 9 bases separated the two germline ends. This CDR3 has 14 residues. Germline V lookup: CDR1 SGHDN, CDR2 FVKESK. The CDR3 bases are TGTGCCAGCAGCCAAGAACAGGGATTCTATGGCTACACCTTC. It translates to CASSQEQGFYGYTF.

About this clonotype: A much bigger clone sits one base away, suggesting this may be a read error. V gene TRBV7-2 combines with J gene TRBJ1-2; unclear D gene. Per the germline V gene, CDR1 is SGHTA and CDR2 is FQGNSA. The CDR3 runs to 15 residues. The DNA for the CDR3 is TGTGCCAGCAACTTAGAGGTTTGGCGGGGCTATGGCTACACCTTC. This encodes CASNLEVWRGYGYTF. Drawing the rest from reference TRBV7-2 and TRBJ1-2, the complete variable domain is GAGVSQSPSNKVTEKGKDVELRCDPISGHTALYWYRQSLGQGLEFLIYFQGNSAPDKSGLPSDRFSAERTGGSVSTLTIQRTQQEDSAVYLCASNLEVWRGYGYTFGSGTRLTVV.

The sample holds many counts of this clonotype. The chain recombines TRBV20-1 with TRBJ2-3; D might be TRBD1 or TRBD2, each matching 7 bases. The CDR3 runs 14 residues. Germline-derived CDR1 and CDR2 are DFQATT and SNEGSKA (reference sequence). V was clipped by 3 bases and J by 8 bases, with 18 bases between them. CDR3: CSASDSGGGSTQYF. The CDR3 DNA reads TGCAGTGCTAGTGACTCAGGGGGGGGAAGTACGCAGTATTTT.

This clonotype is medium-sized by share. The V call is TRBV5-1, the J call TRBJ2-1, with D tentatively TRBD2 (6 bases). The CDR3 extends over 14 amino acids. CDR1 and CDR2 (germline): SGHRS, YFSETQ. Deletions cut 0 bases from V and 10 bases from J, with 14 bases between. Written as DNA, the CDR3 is TGCGCCAGCAGCTTGGACCCCGGGGGTCGGGAGCAGTTCTTC. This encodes CASSLDPGGREQFF.

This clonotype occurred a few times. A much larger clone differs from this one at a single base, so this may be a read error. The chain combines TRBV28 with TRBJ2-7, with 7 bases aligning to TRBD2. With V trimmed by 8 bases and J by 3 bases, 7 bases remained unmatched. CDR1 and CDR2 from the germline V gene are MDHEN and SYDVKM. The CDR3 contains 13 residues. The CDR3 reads CASGGGSHYEQYF. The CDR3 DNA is TGTGCCAGCGGCGGGGGATCCCACTACGAGCAGTACTTC.

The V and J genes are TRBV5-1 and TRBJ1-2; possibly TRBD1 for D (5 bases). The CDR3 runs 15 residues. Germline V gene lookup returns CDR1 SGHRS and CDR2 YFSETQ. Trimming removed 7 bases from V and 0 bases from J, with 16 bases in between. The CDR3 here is CASRGEIQTNYGYTF. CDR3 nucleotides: TGCGCCAGCCGAGGGGAGATTCAGACTAACTATGGCTACACCTTC.

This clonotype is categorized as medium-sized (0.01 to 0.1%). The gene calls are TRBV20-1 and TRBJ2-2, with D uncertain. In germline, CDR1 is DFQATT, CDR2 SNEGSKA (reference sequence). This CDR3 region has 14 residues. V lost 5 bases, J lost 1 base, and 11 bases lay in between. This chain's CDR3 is CSAPRSGNTGELFF. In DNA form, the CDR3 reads TGCAGTGCTCCGCGTTCCGGGAACACCGGGGAGCTGTTTTTT.

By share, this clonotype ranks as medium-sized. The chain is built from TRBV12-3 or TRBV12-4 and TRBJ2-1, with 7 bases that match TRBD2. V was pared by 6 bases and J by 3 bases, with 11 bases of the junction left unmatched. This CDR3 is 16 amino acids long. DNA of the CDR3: TGTGCCAGCAGAAGAGCGGGACTCGACAGCTACAATGAGCAGTTCTTC. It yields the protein CASRRAGLDSYNEQFF.

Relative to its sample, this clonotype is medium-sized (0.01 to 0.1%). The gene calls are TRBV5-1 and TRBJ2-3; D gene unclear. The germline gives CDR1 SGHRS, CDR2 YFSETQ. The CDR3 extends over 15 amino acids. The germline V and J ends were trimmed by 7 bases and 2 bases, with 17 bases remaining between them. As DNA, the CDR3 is TGCGCCAGCTGGACCGAGCCGGCTAACACAGATACGCAGTATTTT. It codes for CASWTEPANTDTQYF.

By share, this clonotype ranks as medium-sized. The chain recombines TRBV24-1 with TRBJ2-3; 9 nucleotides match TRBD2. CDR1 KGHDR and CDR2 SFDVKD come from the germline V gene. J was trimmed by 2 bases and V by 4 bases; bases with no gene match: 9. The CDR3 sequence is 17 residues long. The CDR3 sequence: CATSDPVSGGSTDTQYF. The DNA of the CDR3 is TGTGCCACCAGTGACCCAGTAAGCGGGGGGTCCACAGATACGCAGTATTTT.

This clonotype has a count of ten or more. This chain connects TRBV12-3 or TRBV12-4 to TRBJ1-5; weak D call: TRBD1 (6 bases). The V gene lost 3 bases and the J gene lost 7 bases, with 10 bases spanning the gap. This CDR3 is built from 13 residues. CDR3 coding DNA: TGTGCCAGCAGTTTGGCAGGGGAACAGCCCCAGCATTTT. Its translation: CASSLAGEQPQHF.

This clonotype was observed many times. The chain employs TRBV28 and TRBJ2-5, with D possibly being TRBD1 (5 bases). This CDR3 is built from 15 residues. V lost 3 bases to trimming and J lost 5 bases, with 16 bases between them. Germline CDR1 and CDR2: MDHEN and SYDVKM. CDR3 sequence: CASSFQQETRETQYF. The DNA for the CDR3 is TGTGCCAGCAGTTTCCAACAGGAGACCCGGGAGACCCAGTACTTC. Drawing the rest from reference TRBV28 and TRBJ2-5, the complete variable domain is DVKVTQSSRYLVKRTGEKVFLECVQDMDHENMFWYRQDPGLGLRLIYFSYDVKMKEKGDIPEGYSVSREKKERFSLILESASTNQTSMYLCASSFQQETRETQYFGPGTRLLVL.

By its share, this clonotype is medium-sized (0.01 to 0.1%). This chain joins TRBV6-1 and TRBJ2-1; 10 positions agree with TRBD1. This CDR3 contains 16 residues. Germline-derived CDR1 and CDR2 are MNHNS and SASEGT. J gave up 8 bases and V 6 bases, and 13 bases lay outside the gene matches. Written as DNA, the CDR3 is TGTGCCAGCAGGTCCCGCCCGGGACAGGGGATCGATGAGCAGTTCTTC. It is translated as CASRSRPGQGIDEQFF.

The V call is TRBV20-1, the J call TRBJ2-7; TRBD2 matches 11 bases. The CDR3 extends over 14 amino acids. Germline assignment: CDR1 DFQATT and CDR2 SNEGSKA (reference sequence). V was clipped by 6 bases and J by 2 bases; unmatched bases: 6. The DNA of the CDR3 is TGCAGTGCAACACCGGGACTAGCGGCCTACGAGCAGTACTTC. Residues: CSATPGLAAYEQYF.

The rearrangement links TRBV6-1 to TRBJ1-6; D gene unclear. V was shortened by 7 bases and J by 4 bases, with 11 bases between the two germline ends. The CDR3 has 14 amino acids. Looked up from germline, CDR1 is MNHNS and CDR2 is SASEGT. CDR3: CASTARTYNSPLHF. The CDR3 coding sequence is TGTGCCAGCACCGCGAGGACTTATAATTCACCCCTCCACTTT.

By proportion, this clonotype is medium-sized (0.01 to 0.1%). CDR3 region: CATSDPLTPNEQFF. CDR3 nucleotide sequence: TGTGCCACCAGTGACCCGTTGACTCCCAATGAGCAGTTCTTC. The V call is TRBV24-1, the J call TRBJ2-1; D unresolved. Germline CDR1 KGHDR, CDR2 SFDVKD. This CDR3 has 14 amino acids. The V end was cut by 4 bases, the J end by 6 bases, with 12 bases between.

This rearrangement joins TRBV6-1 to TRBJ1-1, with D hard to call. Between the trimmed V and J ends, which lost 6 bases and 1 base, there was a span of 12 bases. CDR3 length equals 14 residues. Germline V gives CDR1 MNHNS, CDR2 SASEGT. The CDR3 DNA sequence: TGTGCCAGCAGGACTGGACGGCCGAACACTGAAGCTTTCTTT. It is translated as CASRTGRPNTEAFF.

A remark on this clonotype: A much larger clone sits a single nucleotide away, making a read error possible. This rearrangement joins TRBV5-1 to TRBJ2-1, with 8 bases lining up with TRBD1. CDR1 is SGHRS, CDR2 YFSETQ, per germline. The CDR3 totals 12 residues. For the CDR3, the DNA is TGCGCCGGCAGACCCACAGGGGGTGAGCAGTTCTTC. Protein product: CAGRPTGGEQFF.

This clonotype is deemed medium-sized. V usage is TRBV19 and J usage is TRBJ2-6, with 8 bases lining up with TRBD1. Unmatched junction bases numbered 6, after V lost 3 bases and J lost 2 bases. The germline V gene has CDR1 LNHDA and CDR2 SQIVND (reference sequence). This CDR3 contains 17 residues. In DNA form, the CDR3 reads TGTGCCAGTAGTATCGGAGGACAGGGACCTGGGGCCAACGTCCTGACTTTC. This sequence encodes CASSIGGQGPGANVLTF. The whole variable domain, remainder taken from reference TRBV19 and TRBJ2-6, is DGGITQSPKYLFRKEGQNVTLSCEQNLNHDAMYWYRQDPGQGLRLIYYSQIVNDFQKGDIAEGYSVSREKKESFPLTVTSAQKNPTAFYLCASSIGGQGPGANVLTFGAGSRLTVL.

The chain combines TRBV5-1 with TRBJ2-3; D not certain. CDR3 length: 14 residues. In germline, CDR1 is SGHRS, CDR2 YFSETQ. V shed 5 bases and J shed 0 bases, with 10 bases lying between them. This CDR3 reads CASRTGPSTDTQYF. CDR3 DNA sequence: TGCGCCAGCAGAACGGGTCCTAGCACAGATACGCAGTATTTT.

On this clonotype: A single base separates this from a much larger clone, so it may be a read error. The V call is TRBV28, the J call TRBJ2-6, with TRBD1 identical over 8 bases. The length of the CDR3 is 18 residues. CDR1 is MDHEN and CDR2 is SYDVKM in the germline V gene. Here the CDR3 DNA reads TGTGCCAGCAGCCCCTCGACAGGGGTCCACTCTGGGGCCTACGTCCTGACTTTC. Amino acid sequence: CASSPSTGVHSGAYVLTF. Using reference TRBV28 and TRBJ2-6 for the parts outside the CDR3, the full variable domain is DVKVTQSSRYLVKRTGEKVFLECVQDMDHENMFWYRQDPGLGLRLIYFSYDVKMKEKGDIPEGYSVSREKKERFSLILESASTNQTSMYLCASSPSTGVHSGAYVLTFGAGSRLTVL.

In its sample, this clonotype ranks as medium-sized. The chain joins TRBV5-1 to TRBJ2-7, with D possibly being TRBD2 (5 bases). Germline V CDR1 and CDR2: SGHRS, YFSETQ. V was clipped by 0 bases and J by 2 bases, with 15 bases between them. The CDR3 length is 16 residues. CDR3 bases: TGCGCCAGCAGCTTGGCCATCGGTAGAGGGACCTACGAGCAGTACTTC. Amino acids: CASSLAIGRGTYEQYF.

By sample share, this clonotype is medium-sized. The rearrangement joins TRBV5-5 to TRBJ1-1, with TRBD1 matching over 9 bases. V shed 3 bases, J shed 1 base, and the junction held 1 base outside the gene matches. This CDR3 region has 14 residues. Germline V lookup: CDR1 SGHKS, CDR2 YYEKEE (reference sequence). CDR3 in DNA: TGTGCCAGCAGCTGGGGACAGGGGAACACTGAAGCTTTCTTT. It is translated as CASSWGQGNTEAFF.

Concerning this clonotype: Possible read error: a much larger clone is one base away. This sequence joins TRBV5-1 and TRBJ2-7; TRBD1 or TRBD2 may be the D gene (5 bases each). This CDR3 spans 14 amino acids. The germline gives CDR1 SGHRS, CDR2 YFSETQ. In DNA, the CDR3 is TGCGCCAGCAGCTCCGGGACCTATTCCTACGAGCAGTGCTTC. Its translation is CASSSGTYSYEQCF.